This record looks at one T cell receptor beta chain sequence and its context. What it recognizes is unknown. The CDR3 contains 19 residues. V lost 0 bases and J lost 0, with 15 bases in between. Germline V gives CDR1 MNHEY, CDR2 SMNVEV (reference sequence). These data come from a study of OX40 agonist ivuxolimab in advanced cancers. Study findings and constraints: Partial responders treated at 0.1-3.0 mg/kg exhibited clonal expansion among the lowest measured. Averaging showed that CD8+ T cells had more expanded clones than CD4+ did.

The assay was immunoSEQ multiplex PCR, and TCRdb's table has in-frame clones only and misses some. Of approximately 43,000 clones listed, roughly 90% are singletons. Sequences were derived from CD4+ or CD8+ T cells sorted from blood, sampled in a trial of the OX40 agonist ivuxolimab. This chain uses TRBV27 with TRBJ1-6; TRBD1 might be the D (6 bases). This clonotype was sampled from an adult with an advanced solid tumor such as melanoma, head and neck, liver or kidney cancer. The CDR3 is CASSLSRLQGSSYNSPLHF. The CDR3 DNA follows: TGTGCCAGCAGTTTATCGAGGCTCCAGGGGAGCTCCTATAATTCACCCCTCCACTTT.